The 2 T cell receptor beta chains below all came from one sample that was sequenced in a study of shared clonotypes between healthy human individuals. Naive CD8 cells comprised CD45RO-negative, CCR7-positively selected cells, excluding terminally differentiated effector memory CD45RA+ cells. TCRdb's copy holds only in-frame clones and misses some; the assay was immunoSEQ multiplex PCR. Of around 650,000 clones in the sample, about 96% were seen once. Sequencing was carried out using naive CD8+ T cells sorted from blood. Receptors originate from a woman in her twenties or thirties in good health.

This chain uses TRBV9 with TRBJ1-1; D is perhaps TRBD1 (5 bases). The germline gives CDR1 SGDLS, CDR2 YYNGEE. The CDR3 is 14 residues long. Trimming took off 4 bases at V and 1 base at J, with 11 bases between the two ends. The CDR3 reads CASSPGGGNTEAFF. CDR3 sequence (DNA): TGTGCCAGCAGCCCCGGGGGAGGGAACACTGAAGCTTTCTTT.

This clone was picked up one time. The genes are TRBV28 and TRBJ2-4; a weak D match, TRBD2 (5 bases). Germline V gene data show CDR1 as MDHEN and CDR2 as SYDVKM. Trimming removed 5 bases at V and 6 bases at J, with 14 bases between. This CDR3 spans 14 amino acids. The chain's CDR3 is CASSPLAGPNIQYF. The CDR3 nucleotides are TGTGCCAGCAGTCCTCTAGCCGGCCCAAACATTCAGTACTTC.